This TCR beta chain was observed in a study of prognosis after radiotherapy for stage I lung cancer. Study summary: Newly diagnosed primary stage I lung tumors were present in around 15 patients, and oligometastatic NSCLC after surgical resection of the primary tumor was present in a handful of patients. The patients comprised 13 men and 6 or 7 women, spanning ages roughly 53 to 85 and having a median of 74.5 years. Nobody among the patients got concurrent therapy with stereotactic body radiotherapy. SBRT radiotherapy used 3 to 5 fractions and a biologically effective dose of at least 100 Gy.

Two-round multiplex PCR, the amplification method, yielded TCR beta CDR3 from genomic DNA. During first-round PCR, primers specific to each TRBV and TRBJ gene were used. TCRdb recomputed calls from the multiplex PCR reads with MiXCR, one row per CDR3 protein. The sample consists of over 10,000 distinct CDR3 sequences, 47% of them appearing once. The CDR3 extends over 13 amino acids. V dropped 0 bases and J dropped 7 bases, with 10 bases sitting between them. Germline CDR1 and CDR2: DFQATT and SNEGSKA (reference sequence). The sequencing here drew on PBMCs, taken before or after stereotactic body radiation therapy (not recorded which). This receptor was obtained from a donor aged 50 or older with non-small cell lung cancer. The genes are TRBV20-1 and TRBJ2-1; D is ambiguous. The CDR3 DNA sequence: TGCAGTGCTAGAGATCCTAGTTTGAATGAGCAGTTCTTC. Translated, it gives CSARDPSLNEQFF.